This T cell receptor (beta chain) appears in the sequencing data of a study of T cells after yellow fever vaccination. Findings and caveats of the study: It was a weaker secondary response, yet one that peaked faster, at day 5 versus 15.

TCR cDNA, made by 5'RACE template switching, carried an added universal primer site and UMIs. In TCRdb, the 5' RACE reads were re-called with MiXCR into one record per CDR3 protein. The sample yields a few hundred thousand distinct CDR3 sequences, approximately 4% seen once. This CDR3 contains 14 residues. The V and J ends lost 3 bases and 5 bases respectively, with 11 bases between them. Per the germline V gene, CDR1 is SGHTA and CDR2 is FQGNSA. About this clonotype itself: Its antigen is currently unknown.

The sample was PBMCs, taken 5 days after the yellow fever booster vaccination. This TCR was recovered from a man younger than 35 who received the YFV17D yellow fever vaccine. The J gene is TRBJ2-1, the V gene TRBV7-2; a possible D gene is TRBD2 (6 bases). The CDR3 reads CASSLAGLDNEQFF. CDR3 in DNA: TGTGCCAGCAGCTTGGCGGGACTTGACAATGAGCAGTTCTTC.